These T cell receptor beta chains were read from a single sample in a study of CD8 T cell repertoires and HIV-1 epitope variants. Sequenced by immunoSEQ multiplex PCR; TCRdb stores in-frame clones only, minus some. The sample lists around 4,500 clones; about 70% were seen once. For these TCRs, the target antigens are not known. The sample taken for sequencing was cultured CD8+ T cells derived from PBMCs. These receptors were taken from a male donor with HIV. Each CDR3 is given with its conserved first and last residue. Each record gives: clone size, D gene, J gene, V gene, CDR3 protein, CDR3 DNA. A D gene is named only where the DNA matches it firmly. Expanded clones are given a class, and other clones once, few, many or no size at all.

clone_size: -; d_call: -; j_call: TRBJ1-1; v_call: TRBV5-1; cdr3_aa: CASSLNREALEAFF; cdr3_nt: TGCGCCAGCAGCTTGAACAGGGAGGCCCTTGAAGCTTTCTTT
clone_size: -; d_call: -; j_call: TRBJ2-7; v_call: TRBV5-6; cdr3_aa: CASSFMSGAYYEQYF; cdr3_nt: TGTGCCAGCAGCTTCATGTCGGGGGCTTATTACGAGCAGTACTTC
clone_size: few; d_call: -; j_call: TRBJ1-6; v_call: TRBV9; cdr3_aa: CASSADGYSPLHF; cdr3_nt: TGTGCCAGCAGCGCGGACGGTTATTCACCCCTCCACTTT
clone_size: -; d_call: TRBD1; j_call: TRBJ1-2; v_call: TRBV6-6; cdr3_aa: CASSYSLPGGADGYTF; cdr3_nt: TGTGCCAGCAGTTACTCCTTGCCAGGGGGCGCGGATGGCTACACCTTC
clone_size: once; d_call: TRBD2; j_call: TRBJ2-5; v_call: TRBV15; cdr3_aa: CATSRDRLAGETQYF; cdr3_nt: TGTGCCACCAGCAGAGATAGGCTAGCGGGGGAGACCCAGTACTTC
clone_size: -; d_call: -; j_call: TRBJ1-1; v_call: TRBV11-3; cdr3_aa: CASSDSVGTEAFF; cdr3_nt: TGTGCCAGCAGCGACTCTGTGGGCACTGAAGCTTTCTTT
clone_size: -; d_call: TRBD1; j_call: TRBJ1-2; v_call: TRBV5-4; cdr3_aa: CASIDRDRANYGYTF; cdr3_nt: TGTGCCAGCATCGATCGGGACAGGGCAAACTATGGCTACACCTTC
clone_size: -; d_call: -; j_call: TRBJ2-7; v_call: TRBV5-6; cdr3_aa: CASSLGQYLREQYF; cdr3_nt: TGTGCCAGCAGCTTGGGACAGTACCTTCGTGAGCAGTACTTC
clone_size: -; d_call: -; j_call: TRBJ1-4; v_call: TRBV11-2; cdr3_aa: CASSSTDGATNEKLFF; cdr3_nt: TGTGCCAGCAGCTCAACGGACGGAGCAACTAATGAAAAACTGTTTTTT
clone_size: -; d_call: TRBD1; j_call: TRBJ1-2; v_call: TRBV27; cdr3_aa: CATSFGQGAGGYTF; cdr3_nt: TGTGCCACCTCTTTTGGACAGGGGGCGGGCGGCTACACCTTC
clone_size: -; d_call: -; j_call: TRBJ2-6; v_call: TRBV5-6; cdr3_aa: CASSRRGGSGANVLTF; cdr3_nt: TGTGCCAGCAGCCGACGGGGAGGCTCTGGGGCCAACGTCCTGACTTTC
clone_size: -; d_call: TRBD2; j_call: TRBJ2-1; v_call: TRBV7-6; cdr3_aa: CASSYAIGEREVDEQFF; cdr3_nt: TGTGCCAGCAGCTACGCGATCGGGGAGCGGGAGGTGGATGAGCAGTTCTTC
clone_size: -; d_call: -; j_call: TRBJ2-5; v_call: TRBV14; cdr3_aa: CASSQVRGRGTQYF; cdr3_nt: TGTGCCAGCAGCCAAGTGCGGGGCCGGGGGACCCAGTACTTC
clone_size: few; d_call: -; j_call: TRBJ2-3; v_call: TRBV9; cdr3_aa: CASSVVPSRMAQYF; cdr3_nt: TGTGCCAGCAGCGTAGTCCCCTCCCGGATGGCGCAGTATTTT
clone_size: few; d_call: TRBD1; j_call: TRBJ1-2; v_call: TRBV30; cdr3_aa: CAWTLQGNYGYTF; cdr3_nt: TGTGCCTGGACCCTACAGGGGAACTATGGCTACACCTTC
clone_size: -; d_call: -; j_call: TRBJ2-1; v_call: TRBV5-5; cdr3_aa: CASSLDIYNEQFF; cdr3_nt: TGTGCCAGCAGCTTGGATATTTACAATGAGCAGTTCTTC
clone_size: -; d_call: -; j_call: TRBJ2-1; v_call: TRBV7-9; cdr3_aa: CASSLGTTEQFF; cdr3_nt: TGTGCCAGCAGCTTGGGGACAACGGAGCAGTTCTTC
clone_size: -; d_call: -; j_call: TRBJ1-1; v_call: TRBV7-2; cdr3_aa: CASSPAGVGTEAFF; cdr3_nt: TGTGCCAGCAGCCCCGCGGGGGTTGGCACTGAAGCTTTCTTT
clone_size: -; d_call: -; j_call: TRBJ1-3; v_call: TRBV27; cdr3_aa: CASSLTAGFGNTIYF; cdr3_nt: TGTGCCAGCAGTCTAACCGCAGGGTTTGGAAACACCATATATTTT
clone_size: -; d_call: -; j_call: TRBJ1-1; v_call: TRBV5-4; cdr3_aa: CASREDLNTEAFF; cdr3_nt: TGTGCCAGCAGAGAAGACTTGAACACTGAAGCTTTCTTT
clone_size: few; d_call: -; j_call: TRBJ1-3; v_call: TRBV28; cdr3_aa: CASSWRVISGNTIYF; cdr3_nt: TGTGCCAGCTCGTGGAGGGTGATCTCTGGAAACACCATATATTTT
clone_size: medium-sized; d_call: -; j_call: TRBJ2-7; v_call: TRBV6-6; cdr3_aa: CASSPGAITYEQYF; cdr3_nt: TGTGCCAGCAGCCCCGGGGCGATTACCTACGAGCAGTACTTC
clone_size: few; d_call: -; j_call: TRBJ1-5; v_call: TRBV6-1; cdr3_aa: CASSGGQGIHQPQHF; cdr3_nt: TGTGCCAGCAGTGGGGGGCAGGGGATACATCAGCCCCAGCATTTT
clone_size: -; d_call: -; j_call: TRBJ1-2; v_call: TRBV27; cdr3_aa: CASSLGQGRYGYTF; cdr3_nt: TGTGCCAGCAGTTTAGGGCAGGGGAGGTATGGCTACACCTTC
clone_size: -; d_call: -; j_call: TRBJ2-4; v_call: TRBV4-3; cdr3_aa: CASSQDSQGFGKNIQYF; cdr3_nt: TGCGCCAGCAGCCAAGATTCCCAGGGATTTGGCAAAAACATTCAGTACTTC